This passage covers 17 T cell receptor beta chains from one sample sequenced in a study of blood T cell repertoires in COVID-19. The protocol was immunoSEQ multiplex PCR, while the TCRdb copy is restricted to in-frame clones and leaves out a portion. There are under 15,000 clones in the sample; roughly 85% occur only once, and over 25% lies in the top ten. Sequencing was performed on peripheral blood. These receptors all stem from a human donor in a cohort sampled during active COVID-19.

The gene calls are TRBV6-4 and TRBJ2-1; D is unclear. Trimming took off 2 bases at V and 3 bases at J, with 8 bases between the two ends. Germline CDR1 and CDR2: MRHNA and SNTAGT. The CDR3 is 14 amino acids. CDR3 region: CASSDNSLYNEQFF. CDR3 DNA sequence: TGTGCCAGCAGTGACAATTCCCTCTACAATGAGCAGTTCTTC.

The CDR3 loop is CASSKQGISDTIYF. CDR3 nucleotide sequence: TGTGCCAGCAGCAAACAGGGTATTAGTGACACCATATATTTT. V gene TRBV28 combines with J gene TRBJ1-3, with D possibly TRBD1 on 6 matching bases. Germline CDR1 MDHEN, CDR2 SYDVKM. The CDR3 totals 14 residues. With 6 bases removed from V and 8 bases from J, the gap between germline ends came to 17 bases.

This chain connects TRBV2 to TRBJ2-3; TRBD2 agrees at 11 bases. Germline V gene data show CDR1 as SNHLY and CDR2 as FYNNEI. V lost 8 bases to trimming and J lost 2 bases; unmatched junction nucleotides: 6. The CDR3 loop spans 15 amino acids. CDR3 in amino acids: CASRGLAEATDTQYF. DNA for the CDR3: TGTGCCAGCCGGGGACTAGCGGAGGCCACAGATACGCAGTATTTT. The complete variable domain, with remaining parts taken from reference TRBV2 and TRBJ2-3, reads EPEVTQTPSHQVTQMGQEVILRCVPISNHLYFYWYRQILGQKVEFLVSFYNNEISEKSEIFDDQFSVERPDGSNFTLKIRSTKLEDSAMYFCASRGLAEATDTQYFGPGTRLTVL.

The DNA for the CDR3 is TGCAGTGCTAGTGGGGGCGGTAATTCACCCCTCCACTTT. It is translated as CSASGGGNSPLHF. The chain recombines TRBV20-1 with TRBJ1-6; maybe TRBD1 (6 bases). The CDR3 has 13 amino acids. Trimming removed 3 bases from V and 6 bases from J, with 9 bases in between. CDR1 is DFQATT, CDR2 SNEGSKA, per germline (reference sequence).

This clone was recorded only once. The chain uses TRBV7-3 and TRBJ1-1; D is ambiguous. CDR3 size: 14 residues. CDR1 and CDR2 from the germline V gene are SGHTA and FQGTGA. Trimming removed 1 base from V and 3 bases from J, with 9 bases in between. CDR3 DNA: TGTGCCAGCAGCTTAAGTCGGTTGGACACTGAAGCTTTCTTT. Amino acid sequence: CASSLSRLDTEAFF.

The rearrangement uses TRBV9 and TRBJ2-3; possible D gene TRBD1, 6 bases. CDR1 is SGDLS and CDR2 is YYNGEE in the germline V gene. Trimming removed 4 bases at V and 0 bases at J, with 6 bases between. The CDR3 length is 13 residues. CDR3 nucleotides: TGTGCCAGCAGCACAGGGAGCACAGATACGCAGTATTTT. Amino acids: CASSTGSTDTQYF.

The chain uses TRBV28 and TRBJ1-4; D is possibly TRBD1 (6 bases). The germline gives CDR1 MDHEN, CDR2 SYDVKM. The length of the CDR3 is 15 residues. V was cut by 8 bases and J by 4 bases, with 17 bases left in between. CDR3 in DNA: TGTGCCAGCGAAGAAGGGGGTGCGGGTAATGAAAAACTGTTTTTT. This gives the protein CASEEGGAGNEKLFF.

V usage is TRBV9 and J usage is TRBJ1-2, with TRBD1 identical over 8 bases. The CDR3 runs to 15 residues. From germline, CDR1 is SGDLS and CDR2 YYNGEE. The trim removed 1 base at V and 4 bases at J, leaving 6 bases unmatched. The CDR3 nucleotides read TGTGCCAGCAGCGTAAAACCAGGGGGCAGCTATGGCTACACCTTC. It codes for CASSVKPGGSYGYTF. The entire variable domain, with the rest obtained from reference TRBV9 and TRBJ1-2, is as follows: DSGVTQTPKHLITATGQRVTLRCSPRSGDLSVYWYQQSLDQGLQFLIQYYNGEERAKGNILERFSAQQFPDLHSELNLSSLELGDSALYFCASSVKPGGSYGYTFGSGTRLTVV.

This clone is a singleton in its sample. The genes are TRBV13 and TRBJ1-3; D may be TRBD1 (5 bases). The CDR3 totals 14 residues. Germline-derived CDR1 and CDR2 are PRHDT and FYEKMQ (reference sequence). The V and J ends lost 5 bases and 2 bases respectively, with 10 bases between them. The DNA of the CDR3 is TGTGCCAGCAGCCTAAAGGGGCCTGGAAACACCATATATTTT. Amino acids: CASSLKGPGNTIYF.

The chain has TRBV11-2 and TRBJ2-5, with 10 bases that match TRBD1. Germline values: CDR1 SGHAT, CDR2 FQNNGV. The CDR3 has 15 amino acids. The trim removed 8 bases at V and 5 bases at J, leaving 11 bases unmatched. The CDR3: CASRDRGIGSETQYF. CDR3 bases: TGTGCCAGCCGGGACAGGGGAATAGGGTCGGAGACCCAGTACTTC.

The chain links TRBV3-1 (or the pseudogene TRBV3-2) to TRBJ2-5; 9 bases agree with TRBD2. CDR1 is LGHDT and CDR2 is YNNKEL in the germline V gene (reference sequence). J gave up 5 bases and V 7 bases, and 8 bases lay outside the gene matches. The CDR3 length is 14 residues. As DNA, the CDR3 is TGTGCCAGCATAAACGCGGGAGGGGGGGAGACCCAGTACTTC. Encoded protein: CASINAGGGETQYF.

The rearrangement uses TRBV29-1 and TRBJ2-1, with D possibly matching TRBD2 (5 bases). V was trimmed by 5 bases and J by 2 bases, leaving 13 bases between them. CDR1 is SQVTM and CDR2 is ANQGSEA in the germline V gene. The CDR3 covers 14 residues. CDR3 sequence: CSVIRTATYNEQFF. The CDR3 DNA reads TGCAGCGTTATCCGGACTGCTACCTACAATGAGCAGTTCTTC.

The chain couples TRBV19 to TRBJ2-2, with a weak D call TRBD2 (6 bases). Germline V gives CDR1 LNHDA, CDR2 SQIVND (reference sequence). V lost 4 bases and J 1 base, leaving 10 bases between the germline ends. This CDR3 has 15 amino acids. The CDR3 coding sequence is TGTGCCAGTAGTAACGGGCGGGAGAACACCGGGGAGCTGTTTTTT. Translated: CASSNGRENTGELFF.

The chain couples TRBV9 to TRBJ2-3, with D maybe TRBD1 (6 bases). Germline V CDR1 and CDR2: SGDLS, YYNGEE. V lost 3 bases, J lost 2 bases, and 13 bases lay in between. The CDR3 is made up of 15 amino acids. The CDR3 loop is CASSDSGHVTDTQYF. CDR3 bases: TGTGCCAGCAGCGACTCGGGACACGTCACAGATACGCAGTATTTT.

V usage is TRBV7-9 and J usage is TRBJ2-5; 9 nucleotides align to TRBD1. Per germline, CDR1 SEHNR and CDR2 FQNEAQ (reference sequence). The CDR3 spans 14 residues. V was pared by 6 bases and J by 5 bases, with 7 bases of the junction left unmatched. The CDR3 sequence is CASSRTGGWETQYF. In DNA, the CDR3 is TGTGCCAGCAGTCGTACAGGGGGCTGGGAGACCCAGTACTTC.

J is TRBJ1-1 and V is TRBV25-1; D gene uncertain. Germline V lookup: CDR1 MGHDK, CDR2 SYGVNS. The CDR3 loop spans 12 amino acids. V dropped 1 base and J dropped 4 bases, with 4 bases sitting between them. The CDR3 sequence is CASSESLTEAFF. The CDR3, as DNA: TGTGCCAGCAGTGAATCTCTCACTGAAGCTTTCTTT.

This chain connects TRBV19 to TRBJ1-2, with D hard to call. The CDR3 extends over 14 amino acids. V lost 5 bases and J 4 bases, leaving 14 bases between the germline ends. Per the germline V gene, CDR1 is LNHDA and CDR2 is SQIVND (reference sequence). The CDR3 region has the DNA TGTGCCAGTAGTGAGGGATTGTATGGCTATGGCTACACCTTC. It translates to CASSEGLYGYGYTF. The entire variable domain, with the rest obtained from reference TRBV19 and TRBJ1-2, is as follows: DGGITQSPKYLFRKEGQNVTLSCEQNLNHDAMYWYRQDPGQGLRLIYYSQIVNDFQKGDIAEGYSVSREKKESFPLTVTSAQKNPTAFYLCASSEGLYGYGYTFGSGTRLTVV.